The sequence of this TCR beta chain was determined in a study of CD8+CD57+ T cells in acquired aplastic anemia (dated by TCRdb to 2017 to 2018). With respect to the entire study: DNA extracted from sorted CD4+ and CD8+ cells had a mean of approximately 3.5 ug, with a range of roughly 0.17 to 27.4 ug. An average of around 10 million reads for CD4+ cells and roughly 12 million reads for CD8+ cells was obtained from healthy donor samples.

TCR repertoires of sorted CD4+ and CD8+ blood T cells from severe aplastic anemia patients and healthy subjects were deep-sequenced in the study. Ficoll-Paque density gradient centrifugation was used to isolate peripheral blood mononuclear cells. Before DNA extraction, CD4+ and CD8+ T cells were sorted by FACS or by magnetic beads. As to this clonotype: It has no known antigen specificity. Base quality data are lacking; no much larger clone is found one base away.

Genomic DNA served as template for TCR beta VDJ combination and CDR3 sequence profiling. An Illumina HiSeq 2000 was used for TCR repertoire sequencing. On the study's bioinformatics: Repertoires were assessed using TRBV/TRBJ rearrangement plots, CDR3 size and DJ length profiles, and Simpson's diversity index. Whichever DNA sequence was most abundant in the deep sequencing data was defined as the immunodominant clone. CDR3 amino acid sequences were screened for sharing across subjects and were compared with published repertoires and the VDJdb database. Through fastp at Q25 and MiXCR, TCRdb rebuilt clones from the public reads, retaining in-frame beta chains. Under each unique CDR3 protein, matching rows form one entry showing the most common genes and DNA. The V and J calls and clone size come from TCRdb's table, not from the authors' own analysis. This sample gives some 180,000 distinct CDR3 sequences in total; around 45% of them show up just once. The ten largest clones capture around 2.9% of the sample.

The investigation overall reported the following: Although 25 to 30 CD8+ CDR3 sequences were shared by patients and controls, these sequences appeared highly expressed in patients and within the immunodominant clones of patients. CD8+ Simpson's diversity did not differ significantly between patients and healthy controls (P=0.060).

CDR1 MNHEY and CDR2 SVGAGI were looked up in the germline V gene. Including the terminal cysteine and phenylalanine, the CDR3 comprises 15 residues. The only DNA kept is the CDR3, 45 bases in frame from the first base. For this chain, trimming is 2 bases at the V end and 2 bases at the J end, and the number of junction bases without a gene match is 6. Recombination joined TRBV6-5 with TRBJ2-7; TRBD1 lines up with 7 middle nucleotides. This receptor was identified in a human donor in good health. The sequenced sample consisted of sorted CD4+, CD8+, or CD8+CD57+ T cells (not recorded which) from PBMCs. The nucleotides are TGTGCCAGCAGTTACCAGACAGGGAGTCCCTACGAGCAGTACTTC. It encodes CASSYQTGSPYEQYF.